This T cell receptor (beta chain) stems from a study of T-cell memory formation after mild COVID-19. The overall study: In these data, TCR clusters were largely donor specific. Study-wide findings and caveats: Memory sampled before infection contained some responding clones, suggesting cross-reactive memory joined. Among clones contracting day 15 to 85, CD4/CD8 was balanced, whereas later expanders leaned CD4+.

Germline V gives CDR1 DFQATT, CDR2 SNEGSKA (reference sequence). CDR3 size: 12 residues. Trimming cost V 3 bases and J 5 bases, with 10 bases left between them. This clonotype was counted only a few times. The antigen is not known. MiXCR was run by TCRdb on the 5' RACE reads, yielding one entry per CDR3 protein. There are some 64,000 distinct CDR3 sequences in the sample; over 8.5% occur only once, and about 1.1% lies in the top ten. Material: PBMCs or a T cell subset sorted from them (not recorded which). The chain recombines TRBV20-1 with TRBJ2-5; possibly TRBD2 for D (5 bases). The TCR was taken from a man between 18 and 35 years old who had mild COVID-19 (a few samples of this study predate the infection). Cell type and time point are not known. As DNA, the CDR3 is TGCAGTGCTAGCGGGAACCGGGAGACCCAGTACTTC. Protein: CSASGNRETQYF.